The 18 T cell receptor beta chains given below trace back to one sample, sequenced in a study of OX40 agonist ivuxolimab in advanced cancers. The method was immunoSEQ multiplex PCR; TCRdb's version includes in-frame clones alone and lacks a portion of them. Of roughly 11,000 clones in the sample, around 84% are singletons; the top ten hold 25% to 30%. The specimen was CD4+ or CD8+ T cells sorted from blood, collected in a trial of the OX40 agonist ivuxolimab. The receptors originated from an adult with an advanced solid tumor such as melanoma, head and neck, liver or kidney cancer.

The V call is TRBV4-3, the J call TRBJ1-6, with TRBD1 as a possible D gene (6 bases). CDR1 LGHNA and CDR2 YSLEER come from the germline V gene. Trimming removed 0 bases at V and 9 bases at J, with 15 bases between. The length of the CDR3 is 16 residues. The CDR3 sequence is CASSQDRGAGGSPLHF. In DNA form, the CDR3 reads TGCGCCAGCAGCCAAGATCGGGGGGCGGGTGGTTCACCCCTCCACTTT.

The rearrangement uses TRBV29-1 and TRBJ2-7; a possible D gene is TRBD1 (6 bases). The length of the CDR3 is 13 residues. Per germline, CDR1 SQVTM and CDR2 ANQGSEA. Trimming stripped 6 bases from V and 5 bases from J, with 17 bases between. CDR3 loop: CSVATGIYDEQYF. CDR3 bases: TGCAGCGTGGCTACAGGGATTTACGACGAGCAGTACTTC.

The rearrangement joins TRBV6-5 to TRBJ2-5; D may match TRBD1 or TRBD2 (5 bases each). This CDR3 comprises 14 residues. From germline, CDR1 is MNHEY and CDR2 SVGAGI. Trimming took 4 bases from V and 0 from J, leaving 9 bases between them. CDR3 residues: CASSWGPNQETQYF. The CDR3 DNA is TGTGCCAGCAGTTGGGGACCGAACCAAGAGACCCAGTACTTC.

This clone appeared a single time. The rearrangement joins TRBV7-2 to TRBJ1-3; D call uncertain. Germline-derived CDR1 and CDR2 are SGHTA and FQGNSA. V gave up 1 base and J gave up 2 bases, with 9 bases separating them. The CDR3 length is 15 residues. The CDR3 protein is CASSLGPAPGNTIYF. The DNA of the CDR3 is TGTGCCAGCAGCTTAGGTCCCGCCCCTGGAAACACCATATATTTT. The variable domain in full, completed from reference TRBV7-2 and TRBJ1-3, reads GAGVSQSPSNKVTEKGKDVELRCDPISGHTALYWYRQSLGQGLEFLIYFQGNSAPDKSGLPSDRFSAERTGGSVSTLTIQRTQQEDSAVYLCASSLGPAPGNTIYFGEGSWLTVV.

CDR3 nucleotide sequence: TGTGCCAGCAGCACAGGGACAGGGAACCTTAACTATGGCTACACCTTC. Its translation is CASSTGTGNLNYGYTF. The chain combines TRBV5-4 with TRBJ1-2; 9 positions agree with TRBD1. J lost 1 base, V lost 4 bases, and 8 bases had no gene match. This CDR3 region has 16 residues. The germline V gene encodes CDR1 SGHNT and CDR2 YYREEE (reference sequence).

The V call is TRBV7-9, the J call TRBJ2-3; D might be TRBD1 (5 bases). There are 14 residues in the CDR3. The germline V gene has CDR1 SEHNR and CDR2 FQNEAQ (reference sequence). Trimming removed 2 bases at V and 4 bases at J, with 10 bases between. DNA for the CDR3: TGTGCCAGCAGCTTACAGCAGGGTTCAGATACGCAGTATTTT. This gives the protein CASSLQQGSDTQYF.

The rearrangement links TRBV11-2 to TRBJ2-3, with D hard to call. The CDR3 sequence is 12 residues long. Trimming removed 5 bases from V and 4 bases from J, with 7 bases in between. The germline V gene has CDR1 SGHAT and CDR2 FQNNGV. The CDR3 loop reads CASSRGSDTQYF. The CDR3 nucleotides are TGTGCCAGCAGCCGAGGCTCAGATACGCAGTATTTT.

J is TRBJ2-5 and V is TRBV10-1; no reliable D call. Trimming shortened V by 4 bases and J by 1 base, and 16 bases separated the two germline ends. The CDR3 extends over 16 amino acids. Germline V gene data show CDR1 as WNHNN and CDR2 as SYGVQD (reference sequence). In DNA form, the CDR3 reads TGCGCCAGCAGTGCCTGTCTCAGAGGCATCCAAGAGACCCAGTACTTC. It specifies CASSACLRGIQETQYF.

The V call is TRBV7-8, the J call TRBJ2-3; D gene unclear. Germline lookup yields CDR1 SGHVS and CDR2 FQNEAQ. The CDR3 loop spans 12 amino acids. The V end lost 5 bases, the J end lost 1 base, and 4 bases lay between the germline ends. CDR3 protein: CASSRGTDTQYF. The CDR3 nucleotides are TGTGCCAGCAGCCGAGGCACAGATACGCAGTATTTT.

DNA of the CDR3: TGTGCCAGCAGCCTTCTACAGGGCCGTGAAGCTTTCTTT. Translating it yields CASSLLQGREAFF. This rearrangement joins TRBV28 to TRBJ1-1; D is possibly TRBD1 (6 bases). Trimming cost V 6 bases and J 7 bases, with 15 bases left between them. CDR3 size: 13 residues. CDR1 MDHEN and CDR2 SYDVKM come from the germline V gene.

This chain uses TRBV27 with TRBJ2-1; no clear D gene. The V end was cut by 8 bases, the J end by 0 bases, with 5 bases between. CDR1 MNHEY and CDR2 SMNVEV come from the germline V gene (reference sequence). The CDR3 covers 12 residues. The chain's CDR3 is CASLSSYNEQFF. In DNA, the CDR3 is TGTGCCAGCCTCAGCTCCTACAATGAGCAGTTCTTC.

This clone was counted a few times. V and J are TRBV5-1 and TRBJ2-7; 9 bases map to TRBD1. Trimming cost V 4 bases and J 1 base; bases outside gene matches: 6. CDR1 is SGHRS, CDR2 YFSETQ, per germline. The CDR3 is 15 amino acids. CDR3 sequence reads: CASSPRDRDSYEQYF. CDR3 DNA sequence: TGCGCCAGCAGCCCCCGGGACAGGGATTCCTACGAGCAGTACTTC.

The rearrangement joins TRBV6-5 to TRBJ1-6; D is uncertain. From germline, CDR1 is MNHEY and CDR2 SVGAGI. The CDR3 sequence is 14 residues long. V was cut by 2 bases and J by 9 bases, with 11 bases left in between. CDR3: CASSYAPMGSPLHF. The DNA of the CDR3 is TGTGCCAGCAGTTACGCCCCCATGGGTTCACCCCTCCACTTT.

This chain connects TRBV28 to TRBJ1-6; D is unclear. Germline CDR1 MDHEN, CDR2 SYDVKM. V was clipped by 2 bases and J by 9 bases, with 14 bases between them. The CDR3 has 15 residues. Here the CDR3 reads CASSLVGAVGSPLHF. CDR3 in DNA: TGTGCCAGCAGTTTAGTAGGAGCGGTGGGTTCACCCCTCCACTTT.

The chain uses TRBV27 and TRBJ1-1; D is unresolved. This CDR3 is built from 15 residues. In germline, CDR1 is MNHEY, CDR2 SMNVEV (reference sequence). V was clipped by 2 bases and J by 5 bases, with 15 bases between them. CDR3 loop: CASSLGMGFRTEAFF. DNA of the CDR3: TGTGCCAGCAGTTTAGGTATGGGGTTTAGGACTGAAGCTTTCTTT.

V usage is TRBV4-3 and J usage is TRBJ2-3; D may be TRBD2 (7 bases). This CDR3 comprises 17 residues. V lost 2 bases, J lost 0 bases, and 15 bases lay in between. Per the germline V gene, CDR1 is LGHNA and CDR2 is YSLEER. CDR3 sequence (DNA): TGCGCCAGCAGCCAACCGCCGGGCGGGGGCAGCACAGATACGCAGTATTTT. The encoded protein is CASSQPPGGGSTDTQYF.

This clone was seen a few times. The genes are TRBV13 and TRBJ2-2; 9 bases map to TRBD2. The CDR3 covers 15 residues. CDR1 is PRHDT, CDR2 FYEKMQ, per germline (reference sequence). After removal of 4 bases from V and 1 base from J, the junction contained 1 base not matched to a gene. CDR3 sequence: CASSSAGGNTGELFF. The CDR3 DNA follows: TGTGCCAGCAGCTCAGCGGGAGGGAACACCGGGGAGCTGTTTTTT.

The gene calls are TRBV14 and TRBJ2-3, with 10 bases matching TRBD2. Trimming cost V 4 bases and J 6 bases; bases outside gene matches: 10. The CDR3 has 16 amino acids. Germline CDR1 is SGHDN and CDR2 is FVKESK. In nucleotides, the CDR3 is TGTGCCAGCAGCCCCTTAGCGGGAGGCTTTGCGGATACGCAGTATTTT. Its protein product is CASSPLAGGFADTQYF.